One and the same sample provided the 12 T cell receptor beta chains below, sequenced in a study of memory CD4+ T cells and cytomegalovirus serostatus. Single viable CD3+CD4+CD8-CD45RO+ cells were sorted as the memory CD4+ T cells. Clones were read by immunoSEQ multiplex PCR, and TCRdb kept only the in-frame ones, dropping some. The repertoire holds 50,000 to 55,000 clones, 60% to 80% seen once, with about 0.79% in the top ten. The sample taken for sequencing was memory CD4+ T cells from blood. These receptors originate from an adult in good health and CMV-seronegative.

V gene TRBV18 combines with J gene TRBJ1-1; the match to TRBD1 covers 10 bases. The CDR3 contains 19 residues. Germline loops: CDR1 KGHSH, CDR2 LQKENI. The V and J ends lost 1 base and 0 bases, in that order; junction bases with no gene match: 11. CDR3 sequence (DNA): TGTGCCAGCTCACCACAGTTCTTGGACAGGGGGACTTTGAACACTGAAGCTTTCTTT. The encoded protein is CASSPQFLDRGTLNTEAFF.

This chain links TRBV5-6 with TRBJ2-1; the D gene could be TRBD1 or TRBD2 (6 bases each). The V and J ends lost 6 bases and 2 bases respectively, with 24 bases between them. The CDR3 is made up of 18 amino acids. From germline, CDR1 is SGHDT and CDR2 YYEEEE. CDR3 coding DNA: TGTGCCAGCAACCGGGGGTCGACAGGACGCTCACCCTACAATGAGCAGTTCTTC. Its translation: CASNRGSTGRSPYNEQFF.

V usage is TRBV7-2 and J usage is TRBJ2-7; D remains unclear. The length of the CDR3 is 16 residues. The V end was cut by 7 bases, the J end by 5 bases, with 24 bases between. Germline lookup yields CDR1 SGHTA and CDR2 FQGNSA. CDR3 amino acids: CASTRTLGLGGDEQYF. The CDR3 region has the DNA TGTGCCAGCACCCGAACTTTGGGTCTAGGTGGGGACGAGCAGTACTTC.

Note on this clone: Its ends do not fully match the called genes, so a read error is possible. The chain recombines TRBV27 with TRBJ2-5; the D is unclear. Germline CDR1 MNHEY, CDR2 SMNVEV (reference sequence). This CDR3 contains 8 residues. The CDR3 DNA is TGTGCCAGCAGTTTACCGGACTTC. Translated, it gives CASSLPDF.

This clone was recorded only once. The genes are TRBV29-1 and TRBJ2-4; D gene uncertain. Germline V gene lookup returns CDR1 SQVTM and CDR2 ANQGSEA. Trimming removed 7 bases from V and 0 bases from J, with 7 bases in between. The CDR3 contains 12 residues. CDR3 coding DNA: TGCAGCGCATCGCTAGCCAAAAACATTCAGTACTTC. Protein sequence: CSASLAKNIQYF. Full variable domain (missing parts from reference TRBV29-1 and TRBJ2-4): SAVISQKPSRDICQRGTSLTIQCQVDSQVTMMFWYRQQPGQSLTLIATANQGSEATYESGFVIDKFPISRPNLTFSTLTVSNMSPEDSSIYLCSASLAKNIQYFGAGTRLSVL.

This chain connects TRBV2 to TRBJ1-5; maybe TRBD1 (5 bases). CDR3 length: 14 residues. Between the trimmed V and J ends, which lost 4 bases and 2 bases, there was a span of 9 bases. Germline CDR1 and CDR2: SNHLY and FYNNEI. The DNA of the CDR3 is TGTGCCAGCAGTGGGGGCTTTGGCAATCAGCCCCAGCATTTT. The encoded protein is CASSGGFGNQPQHF.

This clone was seen a single time. The chain couples TRBV11-2 to TRBJ1-1, with D unclear. The germline V and J ends were trimmed by 6 bases and 3 bases, with 11 bases remaining between them. CDR1 SGHAT and CDR2 FQNNGV come from the germline V gene. The CDR3 runs 13 residues. The CDR3 spells CASRDWMDTEAFF. DNA of the CDR3: TGTGCCAGCAGGGATTGGATGGACACTGAAGCTTTCTTT.

The rearrangement joins TRBV5-1 to TRBJ1-3; D gene ambiguous. V was clipped by 4 bases and J by 0 bases, with 11 bases between them. Germline V gene lookup returns CDR1 SGHRS and CDR2 YFSETQ. The CDR3 spans 15 residues. The CDR3 is CASSVALSSGNTIYF. The CDR3 nucleotides read TGCGCCAGCAGCGTGGCGCTGAGCTCTGGAAACACCATATATTTT.

The gene calls are TRBV4-2 and TRBJ2-1; 7 nucleotides agree with TRBD2. This CDR3 region has 18 residues. V shed 0 bases, J shed 3 bases, and the junction held 11 bases outside the gene matches. Germline assignment: CDR1 LGHNA and CDR2 YNFKEQ. CDR3 bases: TGTGCCAGCAGCCAAGAGGTAATGGCTAGCGGATACTACAATGAGCAGTTCTTC. Translation gives CASSQEVMASGYYNEQFF.

Only one count was recorded for this clone. This rearrangement joins TRBV28 to TRBJ1-4; perhaps TRBD1 as D (5 bases). Trimming left V 3 bases short and J 4 bases short, with 9 bases between. CDR3 size: 14 residues. Germline loops: CDR1 MDHEN, CDR2 SYDVKM. The CDR3, as DNA: TGTGCCAGCAGTTTGGGAGGGGTTAATGAAAAACTGTTTTTT. It specifies CASSLGGVNEKLFF.

This clone was seen a handful of times. This chain uses TRBV14 with TRBJ2-5; D remains ambiguous. CDR3 length: 16 amino acids. V was clipped by 1 base and J by 2 bases, with 14 bases between them. The germline V gene has CDR1 SGHDN and CDR2 FVKESK. In nucleotides, the CDR3 is TGTGCCAGCAGCCAAGGGATATGGGGAATACAAGAGACCCAGTACTTC. This codes for CASSQGIWGIQETQYF.

DNA of the CDR3: TGTGCCAGCAGCTTAGGGGACATTTTCATTGGTATGGAGCAGTACTTC. As protein: CASSLGDIFIGMEQYF. V and J are TRBV11-2 and TRBJ2-7; D might be TRBD1 (6 bases). V lost 1 base, J lost 7 bases, and 20 bases lay in between. CDR1 and CDR2 (germline): SGHAT, FQNNGV. The CDR3 covers 16 residues.